Listed below are T cell receptor beta chains from one sample, sequenced in a study of identical twins. TCRdb reanalysed the 5' RACE reads using MiXCR and keeps one entry per CDR3 protein. The sample has some 230,000 distinct CDR3 sequences, approximately 5.9% seen once; the top ten hold 13% to 15%. The same specimen was also included in a second study, on T cells expressing NK-cell markers.

Sequenced input: CD8+ T cells sorted from blood. Receptor source: a woman between 18 and 29 years old in good health. CDR3s include the opening cysteine and the closing phenylalanine or tryptophan. D genes are given only for firm matches. Expanded clones are given a class, and other clones once, few, many or no size at all.

>TRBJ2-5|-|TRBD2|TRBV27
TGTGCCAGCAGTTTAGTAGCGGGGGGCGGGGAGACCCAGTACTTC
CASSLVAGGGETQYF
>TRBJ2-7|few|-|TRBV24-1
TGTGCCACCAGTGATTTGGGGGGCTTTACAGGGAGGTTCATCTACGAGCAGTACTTC
CATSDLGGFTGRFIYEQYF
>TRBJ2-2|few|-|TRBV24-1
TGTGCCACCAGTGATTTCGGGGGAACGAACACCGGGGAGCTGTTTTTT
CATSDFGGTNTGELFF
>TRBJ2-1|few|-|TRBV7-9
TGTGCCAGCACCCACCGGGACACCTACAATGAGCAGTTCTTC
CASTHRDTYNEQFF
>TRBJ2-5|many|-|TRBV5-1
TGCGCCAGCAGCTTGTGGCCCCCCGAGAGGGAGACCCAGTACTTC
CASSLWPPERETQYF
>TRBJ2-3|few|-|TRBV14
TGTGCCAGCAGCCAATGGGGGGCAGTCACAGATACGCAGTATTTT
CASSQWGAVTDTQYF
>TRBJ2-2|many|TRBD1|TRBV6-1
TGTGCCAGCAGTCCCTCCGGGACAGGGGGCTCCCCTGCCGGGGAGCTGTTTTTT
CASSPSGTGGSPAGELFF
>TRBJ2-1|many|TRBD1|TRBV28
TGTGCCAGCAGTCCTCGACCGACAGGGAGCAATGAGCAGTTCTTC
CASSPRPTGSNEQFF
>TRBJ2-7|few|-|TRBV30
TGTGCCTACCTACAGGGCTTTAGCTCCTACGAGCAGTACTTC
CAYLQGFSSYEQYF
>TRBJ2-7|many|-|TRBV4-3
TGCGCCAGCAGCCAAGGCGAGGATGGCTCCTACGAGCAGTACTTC
CASSQGEDGSYEQYF
>TRBJ2-1|medium-sized|-|TRBV7-9
TGTGCCAGCAGCCCAGGCCTGGGCTACAATGAGCAGTTCTTC
CASSPGLGYNEQFF
>TRBJ1-5|-|-|TRBV19
TGTGCCAGTAGTATAAAGGGGCTTTATAGCAATCAGCCCCAGCATTTT
CASSIKGLYSNQPQHF
>TRBJ1-1|-|-|TRBV20-1
TGCAGTGGCCACCGCCTAGGGTTCTCTGAAGCTTTCTTT
CSGHRLGFSEAFF
>TRBJ2-7|few|TRBD2|TRBV3-1
TGTGCCAGCAGCCCCGGACTAGCGCTCGCCTACGAGCAGTACTTC
CASSPGLALAYEQYF
>TRBJ1-5|-|-|TRBV5-1
TGCGCCAGCAGCCGGCGGGGTGGCCAGCCCCAGCATTTT
CASSRRGGQPQHF
>TRBJ2-1|few|-|TRBV4-1
TGCGCCAGCAGCCAAGATTTCCCGGTGGACTCCTACAATGAGCAGTTCTTC
CASSQDFPVDSYNEQFF
>TRBJ2-3|-|TRBD2|TRBV4-1
TGCGCCAGCAGCCCTAGCGGGGGGCTTATCAGCACAGATACGCAGTATTTT
CASSPSGGLISTDTQYF
>TRBJ2-7|few|TRBD2|TRBV5-1
TGCGCCAGCAGCTCATATAGCGGGATCTACGAGCAGTACTTC
CASSSYSGIYEQYF
>TRBJ1-2|few|-|TRBV25-1
TGTGCCAGCAGTGTTTCGGATGGCTACACCTTC
CASSVSDGYTF
>TRBJ1-4|-|-|TRBV12-3/TRBV12-4
TGTGCCAGCAGTTTAGTAAGGGGCGAAGAAAAACTGTTTTTT
CASSLVRGEEKLFF
>TRBJ2-3|few|TRBD2|TRBV12-3/TRBV12-4
TGTGCCAGCAGTCTAGTCGGGAGGGCCGCAGATACGCAGTATTTT
CASSLVGRAADTQYF
>TRBJ2-7|few|TRBD2|TRBV27
TGTGCCAGCAGTTTACGCGGGAGTGGGGTTTACGAGCAGTACTTC
CASSLRGSGVYEQYF
>TRBJ1-1|many|-|TRBV5-1
TGCGCCAGCAGCTCTCCCGACAGTTATACTGAAGCTTTCTTT
CASSSPDSYTEAFF
>TRBJ1-2|few|-|TRBV5-1
TGCGCCAGCAGCCCGGGACTCCCGGGGGATGGCTACACCTTC
CASSPGLPGDGYTF